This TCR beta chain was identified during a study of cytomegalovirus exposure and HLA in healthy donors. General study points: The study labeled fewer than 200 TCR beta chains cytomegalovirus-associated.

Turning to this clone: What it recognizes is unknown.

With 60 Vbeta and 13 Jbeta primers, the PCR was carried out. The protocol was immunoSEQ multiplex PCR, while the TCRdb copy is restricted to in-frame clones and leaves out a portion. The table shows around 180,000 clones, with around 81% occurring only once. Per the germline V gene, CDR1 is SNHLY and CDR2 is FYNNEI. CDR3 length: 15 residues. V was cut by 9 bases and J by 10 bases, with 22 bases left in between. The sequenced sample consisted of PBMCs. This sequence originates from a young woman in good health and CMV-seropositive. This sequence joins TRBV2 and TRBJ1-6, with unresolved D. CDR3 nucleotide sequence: TGTGCCAGTTCTAACCGTTGGGTTACCGGGTCACCCCTCCACTTT. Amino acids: CASSNRWVTGSPLHF. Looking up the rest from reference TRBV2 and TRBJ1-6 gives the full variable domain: EPEVTQTPSHQVTQMGQEVILRCVPISNHLYFYWYRQILGQKVEFLVSFYNNEISEKSEIFDDQFSVERPDGSNFTLKIRSTKLEDSAMYFCASSNRWVTGSPLHFGNGTRLTVT.